This T cell receptor beta chain was sequenced in a study of blood T cells in healthy people across ages. A second PCR, run for about 6 to 12 cycles, used a sample-barcoded 5' primer plus a J-beta primer mix. From each sample, at least 3 million paired-end reads containing CDR3 were obtained. TCRdb reprocessed the 5' RACE reads with MiXCR, giving one entry per CDR3 protein. Found here are some 800,000 distinct CDR3 sequences, 20% to 30% of them singletons; the top ten hold under 4.5%. This clonotype has only a few counts. These records were also assigned to another study, of T cells of mothers and their children. That paper notes: Researchers put all of the extracted RNA into cDNA synthesis, using approximately 1.5 ug per 15 ul. Every mother supplied over 8 million TCR beta CDR3 reads and every child around 3 million. Slightly, though not significantly, more overlap was seen in related than in unrelated mother-child pairs.

The TCR originated in a boy aged 10-17 years in good health. What was sequenced was blood.

The CDR3 nucleotides read TGCAGTGCTAGAGATCGATCCAGCGGGGGCCTCTCCTACGAGCAGTACTTC. Translated: CSARDRSSGGLSYEQYF. The rearrangement links TRBV20-1 to TRBJ2-7; 8 bases match TRBD2. Germline values: CDR1 DFQATT, CDR2 SNEGSKA (reference sequence). V lost 0 bases, J lost 0 bases, and 10 bases stayed unmatched. The CDR3 is 17 residues long.